This is a list of T cell receptor beta chains from one sample in a study of patients and donors after allogeneic stem cell transplantation. MiXCR, run by TCRdb on the RT-PCR reads, gives a single entry per CDR3 protein. The sample has about 2,600 distinct CDR3 sequences, 15% to 20% seen once. The sample comprised blood, either unsorted or a sorted T cell fraction (not recorded which). The receptors were sampled from a human donor who was either an allogeneic HSCT recipient or a stem cell or donor lymphocyte infusion donor (not recorded which). It is not recorded whose cells these are; they may come from a transplant donor. Both conserved end residues are part of each CDR3. Each record gives: V gene, D gene, J gene, clone size, CDR3 protein, CDR3 DNA. The D gene is left open where the match is weak. Not all rows give a size; the values are once, few, many and, for expanded clones, a class.

v_call: TRBV7-2; d_call: NA; j_call: TRBJ1-6; clone_size: NA; cdr3_aa: CASSLNPYNSPLHF; cdr3_nt: TGTGCCAGCAGCTTAAATCCTTATAATTCACCCCTCCACTTT
v_call: TRBV7-3; d_call: NA; j_call: TRBJ2-7; clone_size: NA; cdr3_aa: CASSLISGYEQYF; cdr3_nt: TGTGCCAGCAGCTTAATCTCCGGCTACGAGCAGTACTTC
v_call: TRBV5-8; d_call: TRBD1; j_call: TRBJ2-7; clone_size: few; cdr3_aa: CASSLGQGAGYEQYF; cdr3_nt: TGTGCCAGCAGCTTGGGACAGGGGGCGGGCTACGAGCAGTACTTC
v_call: TRBV3-1; d_call: NA; j_call: TRBJ2-3; clone_size: NA; cdr3_aa: CASSQTDTQYF; cdr3_nt: TGTGCCAGCAGCCAGACAGATACGCAGTATTTT
v_call: TRBV7-2; d_call: NA; j_call: TRBJ2-3; clone_size: NA; cdr3_aa: CASSSRGTDTQYF; cdr3_nt: TGTGCCAGCAGCTCCCGGGGGACAGATACGCAGTATTTT
v_call: TRBV5-1; d_call: TRBD1; j_call: TRBJ1-1; clone_size: medium-sized; cdr3_aa: CASSWGQGTEAFF; cdr3_nt: TGCGCCAGCAGCTGGGGACAGGGCACTGAAGCTTTCTTT
v_call: TRBV5-1; d_call: TRBD1; j_call: TRBJ2-7; clone_size: NA; cdr3_aa: CASSYQTGLSYEQYF; cdr3_nt: TGCGCCAGCAGCTACCAGACAGGGCTCTCCTACGAGCAGTACTTC
v_call: TRBV12-3/TRBV12-4; d_call: NA; j_call: TRBJ1-2; clone_size: medium-sized; cdr3_aa: CASSLSAGKFNYGYTF; cdr3_nt: TGTGCCAGCAGTTTAAGTGCGGGAAAATTTAACTATGGCTACACCTTC
v_call: TRBV11-2; d_call: NA; j_call: TRBJ2-5; clone_size: few; cdr3_aa: CASSPNSPGETQYF; cdr3_nt: TGTGCCAGCAGCCCAAACAGCCCAGGGGAGACCCAGTACTTC
v_call: TRBV7-3; d_call: TRBD1; j_call: TRBJ2-1; clone_size: NA; cdr3_aa: CASSPTGGNNEQFF; cdr3_nt: TGTGCCAGCAGCCCGACAGGGGGCAACAATGAGCAGTTCTTC
v_call: TRBV23-1; d_call: TRBD1; j_call: TRBJ2-7; clone_size: medium-sized; cdr3_aa: CASSQTRDRGLYEQYF; cdr3_nt: TGCGCCAGCAGTCAGACCCGGGACAGGGGCCTCTACGAGCAGTACTTC
v_call: TRBV14; d_call: NA; j_call: TRBJ2-1; clone_size: few; cdr3_aa: CASTRDLSNEQFF; cdr3_nt: TGTGCCAGCACCCGGGACTTGAGCAATGAGCAGTTCTTC
v_call: TRBV30; d_call: NA; j_call: TRBJ2-7; clone_size: few; cdr3_aa: CAWSEQISYEQYF; cdr3_nt: TGTGCCTGGAGTGAACAGATCAGCTACGAGCAGTACTTC
v_call: TRBV5-1; d_call: NA; j_call: TRBJ2-5; clone_size: few; cdr3_aa: CASSPGAVSMETQYF; cdr3_nt: TGCGCCAGCAGCCCGGGAGCAGTTTCGATGGAGACCCAGTACTTC
v_call: TRBV12-3/TRBV12-4; d_call: NA; j_call: TRBJ1-1; clone_size: few; cdr3_aa: CASSPEMNSEAFF; cdr3_nt: TGTGCCAGCAGCCCCGAGATGAACTCTGAAGCTTTCTTT
v_call: TRBV7-2; d_call: TRBD2; j_call: TRBJ2-2; clone_size: medium-sized; cdr3_aa: CASSVLAGGQTGELFF; cdr3_nt: TGTGCCAGCAGCGTACTAGCGGGAGGGCAAACCGGGGAGCTGTTTTTT
v_call: TRBV20-1; d_call: TRBD2; j_call: TRBJ2-3; clone_size: few; cdr3_aa: CSAVGALAGGPDTQYF; cdr3_nt: TGCAGTGCTGTAGGGGCACTAGCGGGAGGCCCAGATACGCAGTATTTT
v_call: TRBV11-2; d_call: NA; j_call: TRBJ1-6; clone_size: NA; cdr3_aa: CASSQNTGNNSPLHF; cdr3_nt: TGTGCCAGCAGCCAGAATACAGGGAATAATTCACCCCTCCACTTT
v_call: TRBV5-1; d_call: NA; j_call: TRBJ1-2; clone_size: few; cdr3_aa: CASSFSLPTNYGYTF; cdr3_nt: TGCGCCAGCAGCTTTTCCCTTCCCACTAACTATGGCTACACCTTC
v_call: TRBV5-6; d_call: TRBD1; j_call: TRBJ2-4; clone_size: medium-sized; cdr3_aa: CASSLEPGQGDIQYF; cdr3_nt: TGTGCCAGCAGCTTGGAACCGGGACAGGGGGACATTCAGTACTTC
v_call: TRBV27; d_call: NA; j_call: TRBJ2-7; clone_size: medium-sized; cdr3_aa: CASRGQTGGSSEQYF; cdr3_nt: TGTGCCAGCAGAGGACAGACAGGCGGGTCTTCCGAGCAGTACTTC
v_call: TRBV5-5; d_call: NA; j_call: TRBJ2-7; clone_size: medium-sized; cdr3_aa: CASSLGPRQREQYF; cdr3_nt: TGTGCCAGCAGCTTGGGGCCCCGCCAACGCGAGCAGTACTTC
v_call: TRBV5-6; d_call: TRBD2; j_call: TRBJ2-7; clone_size: few; cdr3_aa: CASSLVAGGSYEQYF; cdr3_nt: TGTGCCAGCAGCTTGGTAGCGGGAGGCTCCTACGAGCAGTACTTC
v_call: TRBV11-2; d_call: TRBD1; j_call: TRBJ2-1; clone_size: NA; cdr3_aa: CASSLETGGNEQFF; cdr3_nt: TGTGCCAGCAGCTTAGAGACAGGGGGCAATGAGCAGTTCTTC
v_call: TRBV3-1; d_call: NA; j_call: TRBJ2-7; clone_size: few; cdr3_aa: CASSPQWGMSSYEQYF; cdr3_nt: TGTGCCAGCAGCCCTCAATGGGGGATGAGCTCCTACGAGCAGTACTTC
v_call: TRBV5-1; d_call: NA; j_call: TRBJ1-2; clone_size: NA; cdr3_aa: CASSDLGGYTF; cdr3_nt: TGCGCCAGCAGCGACCTAGGGGGCTACACCTTC
v_call: TRBV20-1; d_call: NA; j_call: TRBJ2-1; clone_size: NA; cdr3_aa: CSASLGEHTEQFF; cdr3_nt: TGCAGTGCTAGCCTCGGGGAGCATACTGAGCAGTTCTTC
v_call: TRBV11-1; d_call: TRBD1; j_call: TRBJ2-1; clone_size: few; cdr3_aa: CASKGQYNEQFF; cdr3_nt: TGTGCCAGTAAGGGACAGTACAATGAGCAGTTCTTC
v_call: TRBV19; d_call: NA; j_call: TRBJ1-2; clone_size: NA; cdr3_aa: CASSIKTFGYTF; cdr3_nt: TGTGCCAGTAGTATTAAGACCTTCGGCTACACCTTC
v_call: TRBV27; d_call: NA; j_call: TRBJ1-1; clone_size: large; cdr3_aa: CASSAGLGNVNTEAFF; cdr3_nt: TGTGCCAGCAGTGCGGGCCTTGGTAATGTGAACACTGAAGCTTTCTTT
v_call: TRBV27; d_call: NA; j_call: TRBJ2-5; clone_size: few; cdr3_aa: CASSLLPLSLGQETQYF; cdr3_nt: TGTGCCAGCAGTCTTCTACCCCTCAGTTTGGGGCAAGAGACCCAGTACTTC
v_call: TRBV7-3; d_call: NA; j_call: TRBJ2-3; clone_size: NA; cdr3_aa: CATQGPDTQYF; cdr3_nt: TGTGCCACCCAGGGCCCAGATACGCAGTATTTT
v_call: TRBV29-1; d_call: NA; j_call: TRBJ2-1; clone_size: medium-sized; cdr3_aa: CSVADYTNEQFF; cdr3_nt: TGCAGCGTTGCGGACTATACCAATGAGCAGTTCTTC
v_call: TRBV5-1; d_call: NA; j_call: TRBJ1-1; clone_size: NA; cdr3_aa: CASSLGQARAFF; cdr3_nt: TGCGCCAGCAGCTTGGGACAGGCACGAGCTTTCTTT
v_call: TRBV7-9; d_call: NA; j_call: TRBJ1-4; clone_size: medium-sized; cdr3_aa: CASSKNNEKLFF; cdr3_nt: TGTGCCAGCAGCAAAAATAATGAAAAACTGTTTTTT
v_call: TRBV7-2; d_call: TRBD1; j_call: TRBJ2-1; clone_size: NA; cdr3_aa: CASSFSGTGSNEQFF; cdr3_nt: TGTGCCAGCAGCTTCTCCGGGACAGGGTCGAATGAGCAGTTCTTC
v_call: TRBV5-1; d_call: NA; j_call: TRBJ1-5; clone_size: medium-sized; cdr3_aa: CASSRTGSSNQPQHF; cdr3_nt: TGCGCCAGCAGCCGAACAGGCTCTAGCAATCAGCCCCAGCATTTT
v_call: TRBV19; d_call: NA; j_call: TRBJ2-3; clone_size: few; cdr3_aa: CASTGAAEDTDTQYF; cdr3_nt: TGTGCCAGCACGGGAGCAGCGGAAGATACAGATACGCAGTATTTT
v_call: TRBV5-1; d_call: TRBD1; j_call: TRBJ1-5; clone_size: few; cdr3_aa: CASSLVGGSQPQHF; cdr3_nt: TGCGCCAGCAGCTTAGTAGGGGGCTCACAGCCCCAGCATTTT
v_call: TRBV11-2; d_call: NA; j_call: TRBJ2-1; clone_size: few; cdr3_aa: CASRWDGSSYNEQFF; cdr3_nt: TGTGCCAGCAGGTGGGACGGGAGCTCCTACAATGAGCAGTTCTTC
v_call: TRBV6-2/TRBV6-3; d_call: NA; j_call: TRBJ2-2; clone_size: NA; cdr3_aa: CASSFKLIAGELFF; cdr3_nt: TGTGCCAGCAGTTTCAAGCTAATCGCCGGGGAGCTGTTTTTT
v_call: TRBV27; d_call: TRBD1; j_call: TRBJ1-6; clone_size: NA; cdr3_aa: CASSSQSGGVYPLHF; cdr3_nt: TGTGCCAGCAGTTCCCAATCAGGGGGCGTTTACCCCCTCCACTTT
v_call: TRBV15; d_call: NA; j_call: TRBJ2-1; clone_size: large; cdr3_aa: CATSGSQGYNEQFF; cdr3_nt: TGTGCCACCAGCGGATCACAGGGATACAATGAGCAGTTCTTC
v_call: TRBV29-1; d_call: TRBD2; j_call: TRBJ2-6; clone_size: few; cdr3_aa: CSTLAASSGANVLTF; cdr3_nt: TGCAGCACACTAGCGGCGAGCTCTGGGGCCAACGTCCTGACTTTC
v_call: TRBV7-2; d_call: NA; j_call: TRBJ2-3; clone_size: NA; cdr3_aa: CASSDYRSDTQYF; cdr3_nt: TGTGCCAGCAGCGACTACAGGTCCGATACGCAGTATTTT
v_call: TRBV7-2; d_call: NA; j_call: TRBJ2-2; clone_size: NA; cdr3_aa: CASSIQGNTGELFF; cdr3_nt: TGTGCCAGCAGCATACAGGGAAACACCGGGGAGCTGTTTTTT
v_call: TRBV28; d_call: TRBD1; j_call: TRBJ2-2; clone_size: medium-sized; cdr3_aa: CASGGTGYTGELFF; cdr3_nt: TGTGCCAGCGGGGGGACAGGTTACACCGGGGAGCTGTTTTTT
v_call: TRBV6-2/TRBV6-3; d_call: TRBD2; j_call: TRBJ2-7; clone_size: NA; cdr3_aa: CASRETSTYEQYF; cdr3_nt: TGTGCCAGCAGGGAGACTAGCACCTACGAGCAGTACTTC
v_call: TRBV7-2; d_call: NA; j_call: TRBJ2-1; clone_size: medium-sized; cdr3_aa: CASSLETGLSEQFF; cdr3_nt: TGTGCCAGCAGCTTAGAGACTGGTCTGAGTGAGCAGTTCTTC
v_call: TRBV12-3/TRBV12-4; d_call: NA; j_call: TRBJ2-5; clone_size: large; cdr3_aa: CASSSAGTETQYF; cdr3_nt: TGTGCCAGCAGTTCCGCGGGGACTGAGACCCAGTACTTC
v_call: TRBV27; d_call: NA; j_call: TRBJ1-2; clone_size: few; cdr3_aa: CASSLSGAGYTF; cdr3_nt: TGTGCCAGCAGTTTATCAGGGGCCGGCTACACCTTC
v_call: TRBV5-1; d_call: NA; j_call: TRBJ1-1; clone_size: medium-sized; cdr3_aa: CASSEGTITEAFF; cdr3_nt: TGCGCCAGCAGCGAAGGAACTATCACTGAAGCTTTCTTT
v_call: TRBV7-2; d_call: NA; j_call: TRBJ2-3; clone_size: NA; cdr3_aa: CASSGDSVMAQYF; cdr3_nt: TGTGCCAGCAGCGGAGATAGCGTAATGGCGCAGTATTTT